The present TCR beta chain was sequenced within a study of T-cell reconstitution after alpha-beta-depleted transplantation in children (dated by TCRdb to 2015 to 2016). Turning to the overall study: The study quantitatively tracked T-cell immune reconstitution after TCRalphabeta/CD19-depleted allogeneic hematopoietic cell transplantation in children using TCR repertoire profiling.

Libraries were built with PCR. TCRdb shows the sequencer as Illumina HiSeq 2500. To normalize quantification of the TCRbeta repertoire, the TCR libraries were built with molecular barcoding that relied on unique molecular identifiers. The public reads were reprocessed in TCRdb via fastp at Q25 and MiXCR, keeping in-frame beta chains. Duplicate CDR3 protein sequences are folded into a single record with the most common DNA and genes. This sample holds 450,000 to 550,000 distinct CDR3 sequences; 11% were observed only once. The ten biggest clones cover about 14% of the sample. In the paper's terms, the treatment or condition label means: allogeneic hematopoietic cell transplantation with graft depleted of TCRalphabeta T cells and CD19 B cells. The transplant recipients were children given TCRalphabeta/CD19-depleted allogeneic hematopoietic cell grafts. Points the paper makes about the study in general: About two months after transplant, the apparently early recovery of alphabetaT-cell counts reportedly depended on just several hundred clones that had expanded rapidly and came from non-depleted graft cells. In some patients, the high TCRbeta diversity seen at day 60 was put down to recipient T cells and intrathymic progenitors that had survived conditioning. Over the following months the frequencies of hyperexpanded clones went down, and after one year T-cell counts and TCRbeta diversity were mostly credited to newly produced T cells.

About this clonotype: Its antigen is still unknown. Base qualities are not provided; no much larger clone lies one nucleotide away.

V has 2 bases trimmed and J has 8 bases trimmed; junction bases matching no gene number 9. In the germline V gene, CDR1 corresponds to MNHEY and CDR2 to SVGEGT. The CDR3 covers 16 residues, taking in both the cysteine and the phenylalanine. The only DNA kept is the CDR3, 48 bases in frame from the first base. Sequencing was performed on PBMCs, mostly from graft donor cells, taken 180 days after TCRalphabeta/CD19-depleted stem cell transplant. The V and J segments used are TRBV6-2 or TRBV6-3 and TRBJ2-1; 10 of the junction bases match TRBD2. This receptor was identified in a female patient aged 2-9 years who had a stem cell transplant for aplastic anemia, so the T cells may come from the graft donor. The encoded CDR3 is CASSYLLAGTFDEQFF. In nucleotides, the sequence is TGTGCCAGCAGTTACCTACTAGCGGGAACTTTTGATGAGCAGTTCTTC.